This is a list of T cell receptor beta chains from one sample in a study of T cell responses to AZD1222 COVID-19 vaccine. Some clones are missing from TCRdb's copy, which holds only in-frame ones; the method was immunoSEQ multiplex PCR. The sample includes more than 100,000 clones, roughly 90% seen only once; the top ten take more than 7%. The starting material was peripheral blood, obtained 28 days after the second AZD1222 dose. Source of these receptors: an adult who received the AZD1222 COVID-19 vaccine. Both conserved end residues are part of each CDR3. D genes are given only for firm matches. The size entry is marked missing in some rows and otherwise reads once, few, many or a size class.

abundance	v_gene	d_gene	j_gene	CDR3nt	CDR3aa
NA	TRBV19	NA	TRBJ1-2	TGTGCCATCTCAATGGGTGGCTATGGCTACACCTTC	CAISMGGYGYTF
few	TRBV28	NA	TRBJ2-7	TGTGCCAGCAGTTTATTGGGGAGCCGTGGCGAGCAGTACTTC	CASSLLGSRGEQYF
NA	TRBV5-1	NA	TRBJ2-7	TGCGCCAGCAGCTCAACGGGGGCTAACAACGAGCAGTACTTC	CASSSTGANNEQYF
NA	TRBV5-4	NA	TRBJ2-1	TGTGCCAGCAGCGGGGTCCCTTACAATGAGCAGTTCTTC	CASSGVPYNEQFF
NA	TRBV28	TRBD2	TRBJ2-7	TGTGCCAGCAGTTCTCCCGGAGTGGGGGGGTACGAGCAGTACTTC	CASSSPGVGGYEQYF
NA	TRBV20-1	TRBD2	TRBJ2-1	TGCAGTGCCGAGCGGGAGCGTGAGCAGTTCTTC	CSAEREREQFF
NA	TRBV7-7	NA	TRBJ2-5	TGTGCTAGCAGCAAGCTGGGGACTGCAGAGACCCAGTACTTC	CASSKLGTAETQYF
once	TRBV28	TRBD1	TRBJ1-2	TGTGCCAGCAGTGACACCCCGGGACAGGGGGCTAACTATGGCTACACCTTC	CASSDTPGQGANYGYTF
NA	TRBV7-9	NA	TRBJ2-7	TGTGCCAGCAGTCGATCTGAGACAGACCCAATATTC	CASSRSETDPIF
NA	TRBV4-1	NA	TRBJ1-1	TGCGCCAGCAGCCAGGTACAGGGCACTGAAGCTTTCTTT	CASSQVQGTEAFF
NA	TRBV29-1	NA	TRBJ1-1	TGCAGCGTTGAAAGTTCATCCATCTCGAAGAACACTGAAGCTTTCTTT	CSVESSSISKNTEAFF
NA	TRBV10-1	TRBD1	TRBJ2-7	TGCGCCAGCAGTGCGCCGTTGGACAGGGGGAGACGGTACGAGCAGTACTTC	CASSAPLDRGRRYEQYF
NA	TRBV11-2	NA	TRBJ1-2	TGTGCCAGCAGCTTGACCCAAGGGTCTGGAGGCTATGGCTACACCTTC	CASSLTQGSGGYGYTF
once	TRBV7-2	TRBD2	TRBJ2-1	TGTGCCAGCAGCCGTAGCGGGAGGGCCTCGGGCAATGAGCAGTTCTTC	CASSRSGRASGNEQFF
NA	TRBV5-8	NA	TRBJ2-7	TGTGCCAGCAGCTCCCACTACGAGCAGTACTTC	CASSSHYEQYF
NA	TRBV28	NA	TRBJ1-4	TGTGCCTCTACAGGACGGGTAAACGTTGAAAAACTGTTTTTT	CASTGRVNVEKLFF
NA	TRBV28	TRBD2	TRBJ2-7	TGTGCCAGCAACCCCGGGGGGGCTAGATCCTACGAGCAGTACTTC	CASNPGGARSYEQYF
NA	TRBV27	NA	TRBJ1-5	TGTGCCAGCAGTTTATCAGGGGGAGGTCAGCCCCAGCATTTT	CASSLSGGGQPQHF
NA	TRBV7-2	NA	TRBJ2-7	TGTGCCAGCAGCCTCACACCCGAGCAGTACTTC	CASSLTPEQYF
NA	TRBV2	TRBD1	TRBJ1-2	TGTGCCAGCAGTGAAGTGGGCCTGACAGGGTTAGATGGCTACACCTTC	CASSEVGLTGLDGYTF
once	TRBV19	NA	TRBJ1-2	TGTGCCAGTAGTCGAAGTTACAGCACTAACTATGGCTACACCTTC	CASSRSYSTNYGYTF
NA	TRBV28	TRBD1	TRBJ1-1	TGTGCCAGCAGTTTAGGGGGACAGGGCGTAAACACTGAAGCTTTCTTT	CASSLGGQGVNTEAFF
NA	TRBV7-9	NA	TRBJ2-1	TGTGCCAGCAGCTTAGTCGATGAGCAGTTCTTC	CASSLVDEQFF
NA	TRBV6-1	NA	TRBJ2-4	TGTGCCAGCAGTGAGCCCCAGGGGGGAGCCAAAAACATTCAGTACTTC	CASSEPQGGAKNIQYF
NA	TRBV6-5	NA	TRBJ1-3	TGTGCCAGCAGTTACGTCGGGGCTGGAAACACCATATATTTT	CASSYVGAGNTIYF
NA	TRBV7-2	NA	TRBJ1-4	TGTGCCAGCAGCTTACGGGGGGAACTGTTTTTT	CASSLRGELFF
NA	TRBV5-1	TRBD1	TRBJ1-5	TGCGCCAGCAGCTTAACCGGGACAGGGGGAAGGCAGCCCCAGCATTTT	CASSLTGTGGRQPQHF
NA	TRBV5-1	TRBD2	TRBJ2-1	TGCGCCAGCAGCTTGGATCTAGCGGGGGTCAATGAGCAGTTCTTC	CASSLDLAGVNEQFF
NA	TRBV28	NA	TRBJ1-4	TGTGCCAGCAGTCTAAGTGGTAGGGGGGGTATGGAAAAACTGTTTTTT	CASSLSGRGGMEKLFF
NA	TRBV2	TRBD1	TRBJ1-5	TGTGCCAGCAGTGGGTACAGGGGGCAAGGACAGCCCCAGCATTTT	CASSGYRGQGQPQHF
NA	TRBV28	TRBD2	TRBJ2-7	TGTGCCAGCAGTTCCCTGAGCGGGAGGAGGTACGAGCAGTACTTC	CASSSLSGRRYEQYF
NA	TRBV11-2	NA	TRBJ1-3	TGTGCCAGCAAGGACTCAAACTCTGGAAACACCATATATTTT	CASKDSNSGNTIYF
NA	TRBV28	NA	TRBJ2-1	TGTGCCAGCAGTTTAGAGAGCGCAGGGGACAATGAGCAGTTCTTC	CASSLESAGDNEQFF
NA	TRBV4-1	TRBD2	TRBJ2-1	TGCGCCAGCACCAGAATCGAGGCTAGCGGGATTCCGTTCTTC	CASTRIEASGIPFF
NA	TRBV18	NA	TRBJ2-4	TGTGCCAGCTCACCTCTCCGGGAAGCGACGGGAAACATTCAGTACTTC	CASSPLREATGNIQYF
NA	TRBV14	TRBD1	TRBJ2-2	TGTGCCAGCAGCCAAGATCGTCCCAGGGGGCTTGTCGTTTCCACCGGGGAGCTGTTTTTT	CASSQDRPRGLVVSTGELFF
NA	TRBV4-2	NA	TRBJ2-1	TGTGCCAGCAGCCAAGATCCTAGCGATGGGTACAATGAGCAGTTCTTC	CASSQDPSDGYNEQFF
NA	TRBV5-5	NA	TRBJ2-1	TGTGCCAGCAGCTTGTTGCAGGGTGGATACAATGAGCAGTTCTTC	CASSLLQGGYNEQFF
NA	TRBV9	TRBD2	TRBJ2-7	TGTGCCAGCAGCGCGGGACTAGCGGGAGCAAAATCCTACGAGCAGTACTTC	CASSAGLAGAKSYEQYF
once	TRBV3-1/TRBV3-2	TRBD1	TRBJ2-7	TGTGCCAGCAGCCAGGTGCAGGGGGCCTCCTACGAGCAGTACTTC	CASSQVQGASYEQYF
NA	TRBV14	NA	TRBJ1-4	TGTGCCAGCAAATCTGCTGCGGGTGAAAAACTGTTTTTT	CASKSAAGEKLFF
NA	TRBV29-1	NA	TRBJ1-1	TGCAGCGTTGACAGTGCTCGATCCACTGAAGCTTTCTTT	CSVDSARSTEAFF
NA	TRBV7-2	NA	TRBJ1-5	TGTGCCAGCAGCTCCCCAGGGGTTCAGCCCCAGCATTTT	CASSSPGVQPQHF
NA	TRBV19	TRBD1	TRBJ1-5	TGTGCCAGTAGTATACCGGGACAGGGTTCCGCTCAGCCCCAGCATTTT	CASSIPGQGSAQPQHF
NA	TRBV2	NA	TRBJ2-7	TGTGCCAGCAGTGAAAACCCAGGGGCAACCGAGCAGTACTTC	CASSENPGATEQYF
NA	TRBV6-4	TRBD1	TRBJ2-1	TGTGCCAGCAGTGACGGGACAGGTTACAATGAGCAGTTCTTC	CASSDGTGYNEQFF
NA	TRBV6-5	NA	TRBJ1-5	TGTGCCAGCAGCACCCTGAGGGGCAATCAGCCCCAGCATTTT	CASSTLRGNQPQHF
NA	TRBV28	NA	TRBJ2-2	TGTGCCAGCACCTCTCCGGGCGCCGGGGAGCTGTTTTTT	CASTSPGAGELFF
NA	TRBV19	TRBD2	TRBJ2-2	TGTGCCAGTAGTAAGAACGAAGGGACTAGCGGGTACACCGGGGAGCTGTTTTTT	CASSKNEGTSGYTGELFF
NA	TRBV5-1	NA	TRBJ1-2	TGCGCCAGCAGCTTGATCGGGGGAGGCCCCGATGGCTACACCTTC	CASSLIGGGPDGYTF
NA	TRBV3-1/TRBV3-2	NA	TRBJ1-5	TGTGCCAGCAGCCCCCGCCAGGGTGTCAATCAGCCCCAGCATTTT	CASSPRQGVNQPQHF
once	TRBV28	NA	TRBJ1-2	TGTGCCAGCAGTCCTACCGTACAGGGTGGCATCACCTTC	CASSPTVQGGITF
once	TRBV28	TRBD2	TRBJ2-4	TGTGCCAGCAGTCTATCCCGGGGGGGATTAGGGGCCAAAAACATTCAGTACTTC	CASSLSRGGLGAKNIQYF
NA	TRBV11-3	TRBD2	TRBJ2-2	TGTGCCAGCAGCGTGGGACTAGCGGGAGGGCCTAACACCGGGGAGCTGTTTTTT	CASSVGLAGGPNTGELFF
NA	TRBV29-1	TRBD1	TRBJ2-6	TGCAGCCCCCAACTCCAGGGGGTCTCACACTTCGGGGCCAACGTCCTGACTTTC	CSPQLQGVSHFGANVLTF
NA	TRBV18	TRBD2	TRBJ2-2	TGTGCCAGCTCACCATTGGACAGACGACTAGCGGGAGGCACCGGGGAGCTGTTTTTT	CASSPLDRRLAGGTGELFF
NA	TRBV11-1	TRBD2	TRBJ2-5	TGTGCCAGCAGCCACCAGACTAGCGGGAGTTCCCAGACCCAGTACTTC	CASSHQTSGSSQTQYF